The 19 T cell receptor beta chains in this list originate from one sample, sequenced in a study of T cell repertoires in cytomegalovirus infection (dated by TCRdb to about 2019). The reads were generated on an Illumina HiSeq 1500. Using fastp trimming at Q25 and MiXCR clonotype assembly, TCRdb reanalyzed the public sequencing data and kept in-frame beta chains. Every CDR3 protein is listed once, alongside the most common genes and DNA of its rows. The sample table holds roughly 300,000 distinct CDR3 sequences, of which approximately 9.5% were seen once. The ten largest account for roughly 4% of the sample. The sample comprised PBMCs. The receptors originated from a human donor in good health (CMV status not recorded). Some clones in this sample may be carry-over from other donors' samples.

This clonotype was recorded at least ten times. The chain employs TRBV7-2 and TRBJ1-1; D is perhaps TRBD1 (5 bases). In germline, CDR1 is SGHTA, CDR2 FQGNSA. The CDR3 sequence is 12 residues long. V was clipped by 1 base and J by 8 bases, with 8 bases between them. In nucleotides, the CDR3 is TGTGCCAGCAGCTTAGTGACAGTGGAAGCTTTCTTT. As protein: CASSLVTVEAFF.

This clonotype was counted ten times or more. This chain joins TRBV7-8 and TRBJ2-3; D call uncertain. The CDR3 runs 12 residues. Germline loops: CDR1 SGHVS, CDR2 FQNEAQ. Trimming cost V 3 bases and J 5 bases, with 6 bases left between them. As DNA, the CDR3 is TGTGCCAGCAGCTTCATTCTAGATACGCAGTATTTT. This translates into CASSFILDTQYF.

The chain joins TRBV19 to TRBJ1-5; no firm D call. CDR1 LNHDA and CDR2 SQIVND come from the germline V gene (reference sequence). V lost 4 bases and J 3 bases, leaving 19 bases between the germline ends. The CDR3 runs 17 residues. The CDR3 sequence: CASSRLRSGFSNQPQHF. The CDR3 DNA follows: TGTGCCAGTAGTAGGCTTCGATCGGGATTCTCCAATCAGCCCCAGCATTTT.

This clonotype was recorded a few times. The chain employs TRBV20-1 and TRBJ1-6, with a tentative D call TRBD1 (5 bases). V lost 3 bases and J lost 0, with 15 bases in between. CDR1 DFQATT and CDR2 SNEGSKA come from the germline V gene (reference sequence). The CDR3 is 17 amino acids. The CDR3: CSASRAQTLSYNSPLHF. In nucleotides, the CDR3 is TGCAGTGCTAGCAGGGCACAAACGCTCTCCTATAATTCACCCCTCCACTTT.

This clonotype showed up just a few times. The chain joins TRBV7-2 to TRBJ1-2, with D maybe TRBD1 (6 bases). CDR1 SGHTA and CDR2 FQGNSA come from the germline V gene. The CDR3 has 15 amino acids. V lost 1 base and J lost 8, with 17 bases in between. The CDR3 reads CASSLGGGTGTGYTF. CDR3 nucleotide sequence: TGTGCCAGCAGCTTAGGGGGGGGCACTGGAACGGGCTACACCTTC. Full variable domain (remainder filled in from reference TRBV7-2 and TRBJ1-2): GAGVSQSPSNKVTEKGKDVELRCDPISGHTALYWYRQSLGQGLEFLIYFQGNSAPDKSGLPSDRFSAERTGGSVSTLTIQRTQQEDSAVYLCASSLGGGTGTGYTFGSGTRLTVV.

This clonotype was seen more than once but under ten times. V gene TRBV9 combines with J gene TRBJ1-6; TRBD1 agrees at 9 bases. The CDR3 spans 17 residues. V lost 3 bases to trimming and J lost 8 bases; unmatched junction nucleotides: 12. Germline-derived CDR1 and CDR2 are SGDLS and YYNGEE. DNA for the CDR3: TGTGCCAGCAGCGGAGGGATCGGGGGGGACAGGGATTCACCCCTCCACTTT. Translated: CASSGGIGGDRDSPLHF.

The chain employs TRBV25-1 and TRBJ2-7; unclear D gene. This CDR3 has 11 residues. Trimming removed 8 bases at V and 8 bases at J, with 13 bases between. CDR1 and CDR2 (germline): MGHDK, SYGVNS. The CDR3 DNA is TGTGCCAGCCGAGTCGCCCTGAAGCAGTACTTC. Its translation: CASRVALKQYF.

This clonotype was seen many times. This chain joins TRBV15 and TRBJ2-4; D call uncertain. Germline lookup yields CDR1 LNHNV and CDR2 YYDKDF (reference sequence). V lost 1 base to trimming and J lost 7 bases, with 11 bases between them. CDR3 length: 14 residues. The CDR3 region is CATSRGEGSNIQYF. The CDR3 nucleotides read TGTGCCACCAGCAGAGGGGAAGGGTCCAACATTCAGTACTTC.

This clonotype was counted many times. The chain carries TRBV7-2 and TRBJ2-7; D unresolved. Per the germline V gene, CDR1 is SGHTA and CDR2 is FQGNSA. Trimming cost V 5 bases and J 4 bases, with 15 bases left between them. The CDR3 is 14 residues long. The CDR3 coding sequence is TGTGCCAGCAGCCCGGACGGTAAACGTTACGAGCAGTACTTC. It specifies CASSPDGKRYEQYF. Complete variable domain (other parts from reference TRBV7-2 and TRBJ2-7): GAGVSQSPSNKVTEKGKDVELRCDPISGHTALYWYRQSLGQGLEFLIYFQGNSAPDKSGLPSDRFSAERTGGSVSTLTIQRTQQEDSAVYLCASSPDGKRYEQYFGPGTRLTVT.

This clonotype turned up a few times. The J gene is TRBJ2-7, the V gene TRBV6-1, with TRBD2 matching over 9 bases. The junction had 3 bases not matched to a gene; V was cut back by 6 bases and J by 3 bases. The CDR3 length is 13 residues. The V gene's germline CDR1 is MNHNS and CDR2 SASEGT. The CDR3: CASRAGGRYEQYF. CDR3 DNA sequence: TGTGCCAGCAGGGCGGGGGGGCGCTACGAGCAGTACTTC.

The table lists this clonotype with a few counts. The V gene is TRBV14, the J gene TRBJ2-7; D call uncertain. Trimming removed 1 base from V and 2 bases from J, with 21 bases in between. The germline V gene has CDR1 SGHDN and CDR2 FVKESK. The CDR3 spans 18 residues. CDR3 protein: CASSQGLVRNSYTYEQYF. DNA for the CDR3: TGTGCCAGCAGCCAAGGACTGGTGAGGAACAGTTATACCTACGAGCAGTACTTC. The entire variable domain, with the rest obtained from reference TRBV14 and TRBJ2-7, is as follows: EAGVTQFPSHSVIEKGQTVTLRCDPISGHDNLYWYRRVMGKEIKFLLHFVKESKQDESGMPNNRFLAERTGGTYSTLKVQPAELEDSGVYFCASSQGLVRNSYTYEQYFGPGTRLTVT.

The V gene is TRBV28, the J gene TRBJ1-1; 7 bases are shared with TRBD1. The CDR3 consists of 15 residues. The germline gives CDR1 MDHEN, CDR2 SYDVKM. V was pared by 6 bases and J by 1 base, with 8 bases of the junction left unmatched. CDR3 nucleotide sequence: TGTGCCAGCAGCCCCCAGACAGGGCAGAACACTGAAGCTTTCTTT. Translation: CASSPQTGQNTEAFF.

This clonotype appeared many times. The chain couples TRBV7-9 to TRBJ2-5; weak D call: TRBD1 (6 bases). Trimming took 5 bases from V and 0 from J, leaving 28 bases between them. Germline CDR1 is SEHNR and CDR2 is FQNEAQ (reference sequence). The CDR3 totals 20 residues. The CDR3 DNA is TGTGCCAGCAGCCCGCCTCTAGGGGACAAAACTCGAGGGGACCAAGAGACCCAGTACTTC. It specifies CASSPPLGDKTRGDQETQYF.

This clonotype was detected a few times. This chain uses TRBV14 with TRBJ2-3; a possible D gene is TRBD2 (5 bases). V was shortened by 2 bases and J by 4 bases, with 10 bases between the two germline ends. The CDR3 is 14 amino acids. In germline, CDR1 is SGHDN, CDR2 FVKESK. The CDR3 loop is CASSQNWRADTQYF. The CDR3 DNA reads TGTGCCAGCAGCCAAAATTGGCGGGCAGATACGCAGTATTTT.

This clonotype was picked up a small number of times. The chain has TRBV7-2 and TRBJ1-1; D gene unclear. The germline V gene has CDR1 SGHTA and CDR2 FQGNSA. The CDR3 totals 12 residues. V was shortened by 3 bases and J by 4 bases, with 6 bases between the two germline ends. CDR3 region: CASSLLRTEAFF. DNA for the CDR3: TGTGCCAGCAGCTTGTTGCGCACTGAAGCTTTCTTT.

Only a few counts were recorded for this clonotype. The DNA of the CDR3 is TGTGCCAGCAGACCGACTAGCGGGAGCTACAATGAGCAGTTCTTC. Protein sequence: CASRPTSGSYNEQFF. V is TRBV12-3 or TRBV12-4 and J is TRBJ2-1; 12 bases are a match to TRBD2. J lost 3 bases, V lost 6 bases, and 3 bases had no gene match. This CDR3 comprises 15 residues.

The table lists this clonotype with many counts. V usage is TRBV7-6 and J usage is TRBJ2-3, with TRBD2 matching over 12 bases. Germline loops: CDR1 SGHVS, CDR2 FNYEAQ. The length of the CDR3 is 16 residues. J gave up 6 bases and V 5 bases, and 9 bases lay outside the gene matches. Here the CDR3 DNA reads TGTGCCAGCAGCATTCTAGCGGGAGGGCCACGGGATACGCAGTATTTT. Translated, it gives CASSILAGGPRDTQYF.

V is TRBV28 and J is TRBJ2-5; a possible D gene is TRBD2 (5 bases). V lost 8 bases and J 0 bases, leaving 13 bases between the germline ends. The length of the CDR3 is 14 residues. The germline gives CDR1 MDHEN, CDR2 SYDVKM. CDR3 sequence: CASSFELDQETQYF. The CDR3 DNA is TGTGCCAGCTCGTTCGAACTAGACCAAGAGACCCAGTACTTC.

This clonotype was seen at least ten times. The DNA of the CDR3 is TGTGCCAGCAGCTTAAGGAGGGAAGGTTTGAACACTGAAGCTTTCTTT. Residues: CASSLRREGLNTEAFF. The chain has TRBV7-8 and TRBJ1-1; D is unresolved. This CDR3 has 16 amino acids. Trimming pared 2 bases from V and 0 bases from J, leaving 13 bases between. The germline V gene encodes CDR1 SGHVS and CDR2 FQNEAQ.